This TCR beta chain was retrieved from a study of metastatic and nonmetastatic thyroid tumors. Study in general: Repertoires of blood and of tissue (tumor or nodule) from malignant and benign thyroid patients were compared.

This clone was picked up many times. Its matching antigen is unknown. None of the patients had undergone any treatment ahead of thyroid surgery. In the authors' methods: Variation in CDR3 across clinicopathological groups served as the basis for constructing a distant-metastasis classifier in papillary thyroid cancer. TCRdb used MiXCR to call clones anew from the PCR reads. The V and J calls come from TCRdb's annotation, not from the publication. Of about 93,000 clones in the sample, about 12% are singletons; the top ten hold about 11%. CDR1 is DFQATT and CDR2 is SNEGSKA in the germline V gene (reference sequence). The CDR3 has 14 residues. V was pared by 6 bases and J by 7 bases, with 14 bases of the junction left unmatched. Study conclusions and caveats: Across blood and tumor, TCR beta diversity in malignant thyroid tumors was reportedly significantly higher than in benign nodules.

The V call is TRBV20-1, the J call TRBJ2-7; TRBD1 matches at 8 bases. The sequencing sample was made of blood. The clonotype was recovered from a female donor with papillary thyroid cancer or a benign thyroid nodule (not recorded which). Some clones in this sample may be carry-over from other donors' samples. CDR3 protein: CSAGTGDYLAEQYF. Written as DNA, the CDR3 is TGCAGTGCCGGGACAGGAGATTACCTGGCGGAGCAGTACTTC.